The text below deals with one T cell receptor beta chain. Profiled with immunoSEQ multiplex PCR; TCRdb holds only in-frame clones, not every one. The repertoire holds 20,000 to 25,000 clones, about nine tenths seen once, with around an eighth in the top ten. V was cut by 0 bases and J by 8 bases, with 16 bases left in between. Germline V gene lookup returns CDR1 LNHNV and CDR2 YYDKDF (reference sequence). This CDR3 region has 15 residues. This sample is part of a study of T cell changes during pregnancy in multiple sclerosis. The sequenced sample was CD8+ T cells from peripheral blood mononuclear cells, obtained in the first trimester of pregnancy. V usage is TRBV15 and J usage is TRBJ1-2; D perhaps matches TRBD1 (5 bases). The sequence came from a female donor in good health, enrolled as a control in a pregnancy study. The CDR3 coding sequence is TGTGCCACCAGCAGAGATCGCGGCAGGGCAGGGGGCTACACCTTC. This sequence encodes CATSRDRGRAGGYTF.